The 32 T cell receptor beta chains below all came from one sample that was sequenced in a study of brain T cells in children with intractable seizures. The protocol was immunoSEQ multiplex PCR, while the TCRdb copy is restricted to in-frame clones and leaves out a portion. The sample lists 55,000 to 80,000 clones, roughly 95% occurring once. Sequenced material: peripheral blood, taken at surgery. These receptors were taken from a boy in the first two years of life with focal cortical dysplasia and intractable seizures.

The rearrangement uses TRBV9 and TRBJ1-4; D may be TRBD1 (6 bases). Trimming left V 5 bases short and J 3 bases short, with 17 bases between. The length of the CDR3 is 16 residues. Germline CDR1 reads SGDLS; CDR2 reads YYNGEE. The CDR3 is CASRGGTGSPNEKLFF. CDR3 in DNA: TGTGCCAGCAGGGGGGGCACAGGGTCCCCTAATGAAAAACTGTTTTTT.

The CDR3 DNA reads TGCAGCGTTGGGCCTAGGTTGACAGATACGCAGTATTTT. Translating gives CSVGPRLTDTQYF. The chain uses TRBV29-1 and TRBJ2-3; D gene uncertain. The germline V and J ends were trimmed by 4 bases and 3 bases, with 11 bases remaining between them. Germline CDR1 is SQVTM and CDR2 is ANQGSEA. This CDR3 has 13 residues.

V gene TRBV18 combines with J gene TRBJ2-7; D tentatively reads TRBD1 or TRBD2 (5 bases each). The germline V gene encodes CDR1 KGHSH and CDR2 LQKENI. The CDR3 runs 13 residues. Trimming removed 3 bases from V and 6 bases from J, with 12 bases in between. This chain's CDR3 is CASSPSSGTEQYF. The CDR3 DNA follows: TGTGCCAGCTCACCTTCTTCGGGGACCGAGCAGTACTTC.

The chain joins TRBV19 to TRBJ1-2; TRBD1 is a possible D gene (5 bases). CDR3 length: 15 residues. Germline V gene data show CDR1 as LNHDA and CDR2 as SQIVND (reference sequence). Trimming removed 5 bases from V and 3 bases from J, with 16 bases in between. CDR3 in DNA: TGTGCCAGTAGTGAGACCGGGACGGACTACTATGGCTACACCTTC. Translating it yields CASSETGTDYYGYTF.

V usage is TRBV18 and J usage is TRBJ2-3; 7 nucleotides line up with TRBD2. Germline V CDR1 and CDR2: KGHSH, LQKENI. The junction had 13 bases not matched to a gene; V was cut back by 2 bases and J by 2 bases. The CDR3 runs 18 residues. The CDR3 region is CASSPSFRSGRNTDTQYF. DNA for the CDR3: TGTGCCAGCTCACCAAGTTTTCGTAGCGGGCGGAACACAGATACGCAGTATTTT.

CDR3: CASKGTGVHEQYF. The CDR3 DNA follows: TGTGCCAGCAAGGGGACAGGGGTCCACGAGCAGTACTTC. The chain is built from TRBV28 and TRBJ2-7; TRBD1 agrees at 10 bases. Germline CDR1 is MDHEN and CDR2 is SYDVKM. V shed 7 bases, J shed 5 bases, and the junction held 5 bases outside the gene matches. The CDR3 runs to 13 residues.

The chain carries TRBV18 and TRBJ1-1; no clear D gene. Trimming cost V 3 bases and J 5 bases, with 7 bases left between them. The CDR3 is 12 residues long. From germline, CDR1 is KGHSH and CDR2 LQKENI. The CDR3 nucleotides read TGTGCCAGCTCACCTCAGGAGACTGAAGCTTTCTTT. It translates to CASSPQETEAFF.

This chain connects TRBV14 to TRBJ2-3; the D call may be TRBD1 or TRBD2 (6 bases each). CDR1 and CDR2 from the germline V gene are SGHDN and FVKESK. Trimming left V 2 bases short and J 2 bases short, with 17 bases between. The CDR3 is 17 residues long. CDR3 amino acids: CASSQLSSGAFTDTQYF. The CDR3 DNA is TGTGCCAGCAGCCAATTGTCATCGGGGGCCTTCACAGATACGCAGTATTTT. The full variable domain, rest sourced from reference TRBV14 and TRBJ2-3, is EAGVTQFPSHSVIEKGQTVTLRCDPISGHDNLYWYRRVMGKEIKFLLHFVKESKQDESGMPNNRFLAERTGGTYSTLKVQPAELEDSGVYFCASSQLSSGAFTDTQYFGPGTRLTVL.

The V gene is TRBV3-1 (or the pseudogene TRBV3-2), the J gene TRBJ2-1; 7 bases match TRBD1. CDR3 length equals 16 residues. Trimming at V came to 1 base and at J to 3 bases, leaving 6 bases not matched to a gene. The germline gives CDR1 LGHDT, CDR2 YNNKEL (reference sequence). CDR3 amino acids: CASSQVTGQSYNEQFF. The DNA for the CDR3 is TGTGCCAGCAGCCAAGTCACGGGACAGAGCTACAATGAGCAGTTCTTC.

The rearrangement joins TRBV7-9 to TRBJ1-1, with TRBD1 matching over 7 bases. Germline V lookup: CDR1 SEHNR, CDR2 FQNEAQ (reference sequence). V was clipped by 7 bases and J by 6 bases; unmatched bases: 11. The CDR3 is 14 amino acids. The CDR3 loop reads CASNPGGGFAEAFF. The CDR3 region has the DNA TGTGCCAGCAACCCAGGGGGGGGTTTCGCTGAAGCTTTCTTT.

The chain couples TRBV4-1 to TRBJ1-5, with D maybe TRBD1 (5 bases). The CDR3 totals 17 residues. Between the trimmed V and J ends, which lost 1 base and 0 bases, there was a span of 13 bases. Germline V gene data show CDR1 as MGHRA and CDR2 as YSYEKL. CDR3 protein: CASSQVGGTYSNQPQHF. Written as DNA, the CDR3 is TGCGCCAGCAGCCAAGTCGGGGGAACTTATAGCAATCAGCCCCAGCATTTT.

This rearrangement joins TRBV2 to TRBJ2-3; D perhaps matches TRBD1 (7 bases). The CDR3 contains 15 residues. Per the germline V gene, CDR1 is SNHLY and CDR2 is FYNNEI. Trimming shortened V by 5 bases and J by 4 bases, and 16 bases separated the two germline ends. CDR3 sequence (DNA): TGTGCCAGCAGTACTCTCCAGGGGGGACCAGATACGCAGTATTTT. Protein: CASSTLQGGPDTQYF.

In this sample, this clone turned up once. The chain couples TRBV13 to TRBJ2-3; 12 bases align to TRBD2. J gave up 0 bases and V 6 bases, and 7 bases lay outside the gene matches. Germline CDR1 reads PRHDT; CDR2 reads FYEKMQ (reference sequence). CDR3 length: 17 amino acids. CDR3 sequence (DNA): TGTGCCAGCAGTCTAGCGGGAGGGCCAGAAAGCACAGATACGCAGTATTTT. This translates into CASSLAGGPESTDTQYF.

The gene calls are TRBV19 and TRBJ1-2, with a tentative D call TRBD1 (6 bases). Trimming stripped 8 bases from V and 12 bases from J, with 19 bases between. Germline CDR1 and CDR2: LNHDA and SQIVND (reference sequence). CDR3 size: 12 residues. The CDR3 loop reads CASSENYRAHTF. In DNA, the CDR3 is TGTGCCAGTTCAGAGAACTACAGGGCACACACCTTC.

The genes are TRBV23-1 and TRBJ1-2, with TRBD1 matching over 8 bases. TRBV23-1 is given ORF status, its function remaining uncertain. The J segment lost 8 bases and the V segment lost 3 bases, leaving 8 bases of the junction unmatched. CDR3 length: 14 amino acids. The chain's CDR3 is CASSHPGQGYGYTF. The CDR3 DNA is TGCGCCAGCAGTCACCCCGGACAGGGCTACGGCTACACCTTC.

The chain links TRBV6-2 or TRBV6-3 to TRBJ2-1; TRBD1 aligns across 8 bases. Unmatched junction bases numbered 12, after V lost 5 bases and J lost 9 bases. This CDR3 spans 15 amino acids. In germline, CDR1 is MNHEY, CDR2 SVGEGT. The CDR3 is CASSRTTSGTGEQFF. In DNA form, the CDR3 reads TGTGCCAGCAGTCGCACGACCTCCGGGACAGGTGAGCAGTTCTTC.

V usage is TRBV19 and J usage is TRBJ2-7; D remains ambiguous. CDR1 is LNHDA and CDR2 is SQIVND in the germline V gene (reference sequence). The CDR3 has 15 amino acids. V was cut by 3 bases and J by 0 bases, with 12 bases left in between. The CDR3 sequence is CASSIDVEISYEQYF. The CDR3 region has the DNA TGTGCCAGTAGTATCGACGTAGAAATCTCCTACGAGCAGTACTTC.

This sequence joins TRBV5-4 and TRBJ2-2, with 13 bases matching TRBD2. The length of the CDR3 is 19 residues. CDR1 is SGHNT, CDR2 YYREEE, per germline (reference sequence). The junction had 11 bases not matched to a gene; V was cut back by 1 base and J by 5 bases. CDR3 sequence reads: CASSLSAGTSGIGTGELFF. The CDR3 DNA reads as TGTGCCAGCAGCTTGTCTGCCGGGACTAGCGGGATCGGGACCGGGGAGCTGTTTTTT.

CDR3 nucleotides: TGTGCCAGCAGCTTAGATAGCCTAGCGGGGGCCTACGAGCAGTACTTC. Translated, it gives CASSLDSLAGAYEQYF. This sequence joins TRBV7-8 and TRBJ2-7; 10 bases are shared with TRBD2. CDR1 SGHVS and CDR2 FQNEAQ come from the germline V gene. V lost 1 base to trimming and J lost 2 bases; unmatched junction nucleotides: 5. The CDR3 is 16 residues long.

This clone was seen just once. The chain links TRBV4-3 to TRBJ2-2; possibly TRBD1 for D (7 bases). V lost 1 base, J lost 1 base, and 13 bases lay in between. This CDR3 is built from 17 residues. Per the germline V gene, CDR1 is LGHNA and CDR2 is YSLEER. In DNA form, the CDR3 reads TGCGCCAGCAGCCAAGTGGCAGGGGGGCTGAACACCGGGGAGCTGTTTTTT. Its translation is CASSQVAGGLNTGELFF.

The genes are TRBV11-2 and TRBJ1-1; D remains ambiguous. Trimming shortened V by 5 bases and J by 2 bases, and 21 bases separated the two germline ends. The CDR3 is 17 amino acids. The germline V gene has CDR1 SGHAT and CDR2 FQNNGV. DNA for the CDR3: TGTGCCAGCAGCCCCATCGGGCGTGGCTGGGCCAACACTGAAGCTTTCTTT. This codes for CASSPIGRGWANTEAFF.

The chain has TRBV27 and TRBJ2-1; 9 bases fit TRBD1. CDR1 and CDR2 from the germline V gene are MNHEY and SMNVEV (reference sequence). The CDR3 covers 17 residues. Trimming took 6 bases from V and 2 from J; bases not matched to a gene: 11. The CDR3 loop reads CASRGILRDRAYNEQFF. The CDR3 DNA reads TGTGCCAGCAGAGGGATTCTCCGGGACAGGGCCTACAATGAGCAGTTCTTC.

The chain recombines TRBV18 with TRBJ2-5; tentative D call: TRBD1 (5 bases). V was trimmed by 0 bases and J by 5 bases, leaving 10 bases between them. Looked up from germline, CDR1 is KGHSH and CDR2 is LQKENI. CDR3 length: 14 residues. CDR3 loop: CASSPPSGRETQYF. Written as DNA, the CDR3 is TGTGCCAGCTCACCACCCTCAGGGCGGGAGACCCAGTACTTC. The whole variable domain, remainder taken from reference TRBV18 and TRBJ2-5, is NAGVMQNPRHLVRRRGQEARLRCSPMKGHSHVYWYRQLPEEGLKFMVYLQKENIIDESGMPKERFSAEFPKEGPSILRIQQVVRGDSAAYFCASSPPSGRETQYFGPGTRLLVL.

The chain employs TRBV11-2 and TRBJ2-7; D not certain. Germline-derived CDR1 and CDR2 are SGHAT and FQNNGV. This CDR3 has 15 amino acids. Trimming took 1 base from V and 0 from J, leaving 10 bases between them. CDR3: CASSLVLLSSYEQYF. The CDR3 nucleotides read TGTGCCAGCAGCTTAGTTCTACTATCCTCCTACGAGCAGTACTTC.

The chain links TRBV11-3 to TRBJ2-3, with unresolved D. There are 12 residues in the CDR3. CDR1 is SGHNT, CDR2 YENEEA, per germline. The V and J ends lost 3 bases and 4 bases respectively, with 5 bases between them. CDR3 nucleotide sequence: TGTGCCAGCAGCTTGAATCCAGATACGCAGTATTTT. It codes for CASSLNPDTQYF.

The CDR3 bases are TGTGCCAGCAGTTTAACCAAGGCCACGGAAGCTTTCTTT. As protein: CASSLTKATEAFF. The chain carries TRBV12-3 or TRBV12-4 and TRBJ1-1; D not certain. Trimming took 2 bases from V and 8 from J, leaving 12 bases between them. This CDR3 region has 13 residues.

The chain links TRBV19 to TRBJ2-5; D unclear. Deletions cut 7 bases from V and 0 bases from J, with 12 bases between. Germline V gives CDR1 LNHDA, CDR2 SQIVND (reference sequence). The CDR3 spans 14 residues. The CDR3 DNA is TGTGCCAGTAATAACAACAGCCACCAAGAGACCCAGTACTTC. Encoded protein: CASNNNSHQETQYF. The complete variable domain, with remaining parts taken from reference TRBV19 and TRBJ2-5, reads DGGITQSPKYLFRKEGQNVTLSCEQNLNHDAMYWYRQDPGQGLRLIYYSQIVNDFQKGDIAEGYSVSREKKESFPLTVTSAQKNPTAFYLCASNNNSHQETQYFGPGTRLLVL.

The chain combines TRBV6-6 with TRBJ2-1, with 7 bases matching TRBD1. Trimming cost V 7 bases and J 6 bases; bases outside gene matches: 12. Germline CDR1 MNHNY, CDR2 SVGAGI (reference sequence). The CDR3 loop spans 15 amino acids. CDR3 protein: CASTLQDRVGNEQFF. The CDR3 coding sequence is TGTGCCAGCACCTTACAAGACAGGGTAGGCAATGAGCAGTTCTTC.

Here the CDR3 reads CASSAQSSSYEQYF. Here the CDR3 DNA reads TGTGCCAGCAGCGCCCAGTCCAGTTCCTACGAGCAGTACTTC. The chain links TRBV11-1 to TRBJ2-7; D call uncertain. Trimming cost V 5 bases and J 1 base, with 12 bases left between them. The CDR3 spans 14 residues. CDR1 is SGHAT and CDR2 is FQDESV in the germline V gene (reference sequence).

The chain joins TRBV12-3 or TRBV12-4 to TRBJ2-1; possible D gene TRBD2, 5 bases. Trimming left V 3 bases short and J 8 bases short, with 8 bases between. The CDR3 runs 12 residues. DNA of the CDR3: TGTGCCAGCAGTTTCGCGGGCTATGAGCAGTTCTTC. Translated, it gives CASSFAGYEQFF.

The CDR3 nucleotides read TGTGCCAGCTCCCCAACGTCGGGGGCAGGGGGTGAAAAACTGTTTTTT. This translates into CASSPTSGAGGEKLFF. The J gene is TRBJ1-4, the V gene TRBV18; 7 bases fit TRBD1. CDR3 length: 16 amino acids. Germline CDR1 is KGHSH and CDR2 is LQKENI. With 6 bases clipped from V and 7 bases from J, the junction kept 14 bases outside the gene matches.

The chain uses TRBV27 and TRBJ2-2; 9 positions match TRBD1. Germline CDR1 is MNHEY and CDR2 is SMNVEV (reference sequence). Trimming removed 5 bases from V and 5 bases from J; junction bases left unmatched: 9. The CDR3 length is 16 residues. The CDR3 nucleotides are TGTGCCAGCAGTGTCCCCGGGACAGGGAAAACCGGGGAGCTGTTTTTT. Amino acid sequence: CASSVPGTGKTGELFF.